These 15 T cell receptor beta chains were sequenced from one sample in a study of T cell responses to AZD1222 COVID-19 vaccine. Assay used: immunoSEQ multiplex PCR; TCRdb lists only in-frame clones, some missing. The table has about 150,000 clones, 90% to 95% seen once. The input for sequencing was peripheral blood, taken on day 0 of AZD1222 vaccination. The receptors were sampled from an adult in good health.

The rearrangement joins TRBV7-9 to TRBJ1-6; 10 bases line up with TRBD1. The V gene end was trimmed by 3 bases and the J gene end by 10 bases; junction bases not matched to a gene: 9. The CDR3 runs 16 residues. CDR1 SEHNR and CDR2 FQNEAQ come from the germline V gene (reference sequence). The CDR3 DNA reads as TGTGCCAGCAGCTTTCCCACCGGGACAGGGGAATCACCCCTCCACTTT. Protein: CASSFPTGTGESPLHF.

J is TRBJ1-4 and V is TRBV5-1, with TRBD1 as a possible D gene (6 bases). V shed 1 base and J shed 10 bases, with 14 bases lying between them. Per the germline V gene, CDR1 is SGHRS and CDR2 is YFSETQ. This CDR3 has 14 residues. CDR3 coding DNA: TGCGCCAGCAGCTTGAGACAGGATGGGGGAAAACTGTTTTTT. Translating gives CASSLRQDGGKLFF.

CDR3 amino acids: CASSEGTLGSGANVLTF. CDR3 DNA: TGCGCCAGCAGTGAGGGGACACTCGGCTCTGGGGCCAACGTCCTGACTTTC. The chain joins TRBV10-1 to TRBJ2-6; tentative D call: TRBD1 (6 bases). Germline CDR1 WNHNN, CDR2 SYGVQD (reference sequence). The CDR3 length is 17 residues. The V end was cut by 2 bases, the J end by 0 bases, with 11 bases between.

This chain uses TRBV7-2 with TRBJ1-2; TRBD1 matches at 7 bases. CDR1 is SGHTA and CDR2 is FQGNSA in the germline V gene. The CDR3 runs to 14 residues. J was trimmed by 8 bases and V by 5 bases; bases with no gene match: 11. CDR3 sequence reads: CASSPARQGGGYTF. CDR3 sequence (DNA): TGTGCCAGCAGCCCCGCCAGACAGGGCGGCGGCTACACCTTC.

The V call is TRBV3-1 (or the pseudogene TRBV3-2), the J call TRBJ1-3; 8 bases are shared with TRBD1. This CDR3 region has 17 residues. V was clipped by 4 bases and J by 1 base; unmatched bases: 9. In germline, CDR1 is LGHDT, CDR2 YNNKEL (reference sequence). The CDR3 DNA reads TGTGCCAGCAGCCCGACCCGGACAGGGTTTTCTGGAAACACCATATATTTT. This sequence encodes CASSPTRTGFSGNTIYF.

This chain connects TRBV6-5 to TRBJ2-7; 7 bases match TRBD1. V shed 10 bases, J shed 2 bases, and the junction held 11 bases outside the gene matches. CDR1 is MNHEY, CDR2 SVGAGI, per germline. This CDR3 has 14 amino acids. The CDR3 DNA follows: TGTGCCACCGAACGGGACAGCTATCCCTACGAGCAGTACTTC. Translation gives CATERDSYPYEQYF.

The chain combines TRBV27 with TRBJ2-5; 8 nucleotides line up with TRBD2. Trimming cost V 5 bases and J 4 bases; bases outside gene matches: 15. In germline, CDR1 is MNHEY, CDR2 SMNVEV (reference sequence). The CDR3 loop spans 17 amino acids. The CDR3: CASSPGVPRAGAETQYF. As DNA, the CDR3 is TGTGCCAGCAGTCCCGGAGTCCCCAGAGCGGGAGCAGAGACCCAGTACTTC.

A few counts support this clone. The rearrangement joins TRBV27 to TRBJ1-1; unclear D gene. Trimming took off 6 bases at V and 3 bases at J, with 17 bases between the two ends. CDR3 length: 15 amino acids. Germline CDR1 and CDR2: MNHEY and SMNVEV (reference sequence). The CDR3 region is CASSLTWRQHTEAFF. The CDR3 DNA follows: TGTGCCAGCAGCCTAACCTGGAGGCAGCACACTGAAGCTTTCTTT.

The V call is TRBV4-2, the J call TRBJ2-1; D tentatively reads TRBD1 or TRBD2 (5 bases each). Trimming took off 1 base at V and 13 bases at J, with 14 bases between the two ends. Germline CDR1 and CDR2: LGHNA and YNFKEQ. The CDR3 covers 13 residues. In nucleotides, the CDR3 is TGTGCCAGCAGCCAAGGCCCCCGGGGCCCCCAGTTCTTC. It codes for CASSQGPRGPQFF.

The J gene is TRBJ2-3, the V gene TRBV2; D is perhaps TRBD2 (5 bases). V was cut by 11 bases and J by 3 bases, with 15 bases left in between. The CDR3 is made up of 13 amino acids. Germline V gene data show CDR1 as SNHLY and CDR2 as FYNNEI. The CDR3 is CAGCVRVTDTQYF. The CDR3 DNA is TGTGCCGGTTGCGTGAGGGTTACAGATACGCAGTATTTT.

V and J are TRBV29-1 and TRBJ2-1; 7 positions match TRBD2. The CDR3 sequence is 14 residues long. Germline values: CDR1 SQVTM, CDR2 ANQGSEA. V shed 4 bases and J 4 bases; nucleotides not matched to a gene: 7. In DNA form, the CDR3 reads TGCAGCGTTGGTAAACTAGCGCCTTACAATGAGCAGTTCTTC. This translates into CSVGKLAPYNEQFF.

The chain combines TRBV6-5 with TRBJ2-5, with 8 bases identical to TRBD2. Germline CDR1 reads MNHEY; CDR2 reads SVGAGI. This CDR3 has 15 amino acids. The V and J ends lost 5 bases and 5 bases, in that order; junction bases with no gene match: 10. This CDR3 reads CASSNKAGVLETQYF. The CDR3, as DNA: TGTGCCAGCAGTAACAAAGCGGGAGTTCTTGAGACCCAGTACTTC.

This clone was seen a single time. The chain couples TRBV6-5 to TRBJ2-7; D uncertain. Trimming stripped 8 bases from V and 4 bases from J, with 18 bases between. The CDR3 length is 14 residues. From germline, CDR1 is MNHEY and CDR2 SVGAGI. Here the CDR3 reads CASSTEWAQYEQYF. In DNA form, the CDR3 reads TGTGCCAGCTCTACAGAGTGGGCACAATACGAGCAGTACTTC.

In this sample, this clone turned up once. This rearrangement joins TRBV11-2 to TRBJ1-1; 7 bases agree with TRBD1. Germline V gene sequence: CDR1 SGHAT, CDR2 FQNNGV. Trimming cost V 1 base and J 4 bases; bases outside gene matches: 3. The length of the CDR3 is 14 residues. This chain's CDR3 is CASSLGQGSTEAFF. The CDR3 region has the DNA TGTGCCAGCAGCTTAGGACAGGGTAGCACTGAAGCTTTCTTT.

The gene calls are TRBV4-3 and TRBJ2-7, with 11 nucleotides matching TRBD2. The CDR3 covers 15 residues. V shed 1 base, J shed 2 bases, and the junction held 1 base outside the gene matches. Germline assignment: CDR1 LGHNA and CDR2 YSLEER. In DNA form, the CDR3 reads TGCGCCAGCAGCCAAGGACTAGCGGGACCCTACGAGCAGTACTTC. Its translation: CASSQGLAGPYEQYF.